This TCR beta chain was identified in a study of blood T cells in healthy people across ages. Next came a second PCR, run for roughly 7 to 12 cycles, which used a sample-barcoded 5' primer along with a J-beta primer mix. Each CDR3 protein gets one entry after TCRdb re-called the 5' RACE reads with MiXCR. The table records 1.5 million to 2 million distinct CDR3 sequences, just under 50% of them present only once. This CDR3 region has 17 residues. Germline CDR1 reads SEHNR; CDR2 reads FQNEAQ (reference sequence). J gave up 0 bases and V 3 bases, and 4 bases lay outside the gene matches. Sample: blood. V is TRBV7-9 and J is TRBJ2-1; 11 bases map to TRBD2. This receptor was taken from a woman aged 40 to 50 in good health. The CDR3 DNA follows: TGTGCCAGCAGCTTCCGACTAGCGGGGAGCTCCTACAATGAGCAGTTCTTC. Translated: CASSFRLAGSSYNEQFF. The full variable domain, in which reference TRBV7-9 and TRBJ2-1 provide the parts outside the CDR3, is DTGVSQNPRHKITKRGQNVTFRCDPISEHNRLYWYRQTLGQGPEFLTYFQNEAQLEKSRLLSDRFSAERPKGSFSTLEIQRTEQGDSAMYLCASSFRLAGSSYNEQFFGPGTRLTVL.